The 17 T cell receptor beta chains in this list originate from one sample, sequenced in a study of blood T cell repertoires in COVID-19. Sequencing used immunoSEQ multiplex PCR; TCRdb keeps in-frame clones, though not all of them. The sample holds about 280,000 clones, about 87% seen once. Sequenced material: PBMCs or T cells enriched from blood (not recorded which). These receptors were obtained from a woman aged 30 to 39 with acute COVID-19.

J is TRBJ2-7 and V is TRBV11-1, with D perhaps TRBD2 (6 bases). Germline CDR1 SGHAT, CDR2 FQDESV (reference sequence). The CDR3 contains 13 residues. Trimming removed 8 bases at V and 4 bases at J, with 15 bases between. In nucleotides, the CDR3 is TGTGCCAGCTCCCGCGGGGCTTTTTACGAGCAGTACTTC. This translates into CASSRGAFYEQYF.

The chain joins TRBV6-5 to TRBJ1-2; 8 bases fit TRBD1. CDR3 size: 14 residues. Germline CDR1 MNHEY, CDR2 SVGAGI. The V and J ends lost 5 bases and 6 bases, in that order; junction bases with no gene match: 8. The CDR3 coding sequence is TGTGCCAGCAGTCGCCACAGGGGGGAAGATGGCTACACCTTC. Protein sequence: CASSRHRGEDGYTF.

The chain combines TRBV7-8 with TRBJ2-1; no firm D call. Germline-derived CDR1 and CDR2 are SGHVS and FQNEAQ. The CDR3 has 14 residues. The germline V and J ends were trimmed by 8 bases and 2 bases, with 13 bases remaining between them. DNA for the CDR3: TGTGCCAGCGGAGCAGTCACTACCTACAATGAGCAGTTCTTC. Amino acids: CASGAVTTYNEQFF.

The count of this clone is one. The chain combines TRBV5-1 with TRBJ2-2; TRBD2 agrees at 8 bases. Trimming cost V 0 bases and J 2 bases; bases outside gene matches: 6. Per the germline V gene, CDR1 is SGHRS and CDR2 is YFSETQ. The CDR3 is 17 amino acids. CDR3 in DNA: TGCGCCAGCAGCTTGGTGCGAGCGGGAGTAAACACCGGGGAGCTGTTTTTT. This gives the protein CASSLVRAGVNTGELFF.

V usage is TRBV9 and J usage is TRBJ2-1; 10 bases are a match to TRBD2. This CDR3 comprises 18 residues. Germline CDR1 and CDR2: SGDLS and YYNGEE. Germline trimming cut 0 bases from V and 8 bases from J; bases unmatched to any gene: 14. For the CDR3, the DNA is TGTGCCAGCAGCGTAGGAGGGCTAGCGGGAGTCAGTATGCATGAGCAGTTCTTC. Protein sequence: CASSVGGLAGVSMHEQFF.

V and J are TRBV7-9 and TRBJ1-6; D is perhaps TRBD1 (5 bases). In germline, CDR1 is SEHNR, CDR2 FQNEAQ (reference sequence). The V end lost 5 bases, the J end lost 7 bases, and 12 bases lay between the germline ends. The CDR3 has 14 residues. CDR3 residues: CASSIGTDNSPLHF. The CDR3 DNA reads as TGTGCCAGCAGCATCGGGACTGACAATTCACCCCTCCACTTT. Full variable domain (outside the CDR3, taken from reference TRBV7-9 and TRBJ1-6): DTGVSQNPRHKITKRGQNVTFRCDPISEHNRLYWYRQTLGQGPEFLTYFQNEAQLEKSRLLSDRFSAERPKGSFSTLEIQRTEQGDSAMYLCASSIGTDNSPLHFGNGTRLTVT.

The gene calls are TRBV7-9 and TRBJ2-4; TRBD1 aligns across 7 bases. V gave up 5 bases and J gave up 3 bases; unmatched junction bases: 10. Germline CDR1 SEHNR, CDR2 FQNEAQ (reference sequence). CDR3 length: 16 amino acids. DNA of the CDR3: TGTGCCAGCAGCCGGGGAACAGGGGTTGACAAAAACATTCAGTACTTC. It encodes CASSRGTGVDKNIQYF.

Here the CDR3 reads CASSSRDRGLNEQFF. The CDR3 DNA follows: TGTGCCAGCAGCTCTCGGGACAGGGGGCTCAATGAGCAGTTCTTC. The J gene is TRBJ2-1, the V gene TRBV11-2; 12 positions agree with TRBD1. The germline gives CDR1 SGHAT, CDR2 FQNNGV. The CDR3 spans 15 residues. V lost 4 bases, J lost 6 bases, and 4 bases stayed unmatched.

The V and J genes are TRBV10-3 and TRBJ2-1, with TRBD2 matching 8 bases. The CDR3 sequence is 13 residues long. Germline assignment: CDR1 ENHRY and CDR2 SYGVKD. The V gene end was trimmed by 8 bases and the J gene end by 7 bases; junction bases not matched to a gene: 7. The CDR3 sequence is CAILSGSDNEQFF. The CDR3 region has the DNA TGTGCCATCTTGAGCGGGAGTGATAATGAGCAGTTCTTC.

The chain recombines TRBV5-5 with TRBJ1-1; no firm D call. Germline CDR1 reads SGHKS; CDR2 reads YYEKEE (reference sequence). V dropped 4 bases and J dropped 3 bases, with 4 bases sitting between them. This CDR3 spans 11 amino acids. The chain's CDR3 is CASSLDTEAFF. In DNA, the CDR3 is TGTGCCAGCAGCCTCGACACTGAAGCTTTCTTT. The full variable domain, rest sourced from reference TRBV5-5 and TRBJ1-1, is DAGVTQSPTHLIKTRGQQVTLRCSPISGHKSVSWYQQVLGQGPQFIFQYYEKEERGRGNFPDRFSARQFPNYSSELNVNALLLGDSALYLCASSLDTEAFFGQGTRLTVV.

This chain connects TRBV29-1 to TRBJ1-1; 8 positions agree with TRBD1. CDR3 length: 12 residues. CDR1 is SQVTM and CDR2 is ANQGSEA in the germline V gene. The trim removed 4 bases at V and 8 bases at J, leaving 6 bases unmatched. The CDR3 DNA sequence: TGCAGCGTTGCTCACCAGGGGGCGGAAGCTTTCTTT. It translates to CSVAHQGAEAFF.

V gene TRBV5-1 combines with J gene TRBJ2-2; a weak D match, TRBD1 (6 bases). The CDR3 is 16 amino acids. Germline values: CDR1 SGHRS, CDR2 YFSETQ. Trimming pared 1 base from V and 0 bases from J, leaving 10 bases between. CDR3 nucleotide sequence: TGCGCCAGCAGCTTGAGGTGGACAGCGAACACCGGGGAGCTGTTTTTT. Its translation is CASSLRWTANTGELFF.

In this sample, this clone turned up once. The chain is built from TRBV18 and TRBJ1-4, with 11 positions matching TRBD1. Germline trimming cut 6 bases from V and 5 bases from J; bases unmatched to any gene: 8. CDR3 size: 16 residues. Germline V CDR1 and CDR2: KGHSH, LQKENI. The CDR3 nucleotides are TGTGCCAGCTCCCACCCAGGGACAGGGGGGAATGAAAAACTGTTTTTT. Translating gives CASSHPGTGGNEKLFF.

The chain combines TRBV5-1 with TRBJ2-1; 7 positions agree with TRBD2. The V gene end was trimmed by 1 base and the J gene end by 2 bases; junction bases not matched to a gene: 3. Germline V lookup: CDR1 SGHRS, CDR2 YFSETQ. CDR3 length: 15 residues. Here the CDR3 DNA reads TGCGCCAGCAGCTTGAGTCTAGCGGCCTACAATGAGCAGTTCTTC. This sequence encodes CASSLSLAAYNEQFF.

The rearrangement links TRBV28 to TRBJ1-1; a possible D gene is TRBD1 (5 bases). Germline V gene lookup returns CDR1 MDHEN and CDR2 SYDVKM. CDR3 length: 14 amino acids. Trimming left V 2 bases short and J 7 bases short, with 14 bases between. CDR3 sequence (DNA): TGTGCCAGCAGTTTAGAAAATAGGGGCGGTGAAGCTTTCTTT. It is translated as CASSLENRGGEAFF.

The chain links TRBV7-6 to TRBJ2-6; tentatively, D is TRBD2 (5 bases). The CDR3 runs to 15 residues. The ends were cut back, 5 bases at V and 3 bases at J, with 11 bases in the middle. Per germline, CDR1 SGHVS and CDR2 FNYEAQ. This CDR3 reads CASSGFGIGANVLTF. The CDR3 bases are TGTGCCAGCAGCGGCTTCGGGATTGGGGCCAACGTCCTGACTTTC.

The chain recombines TRBV28 with TRBJ2-7, with 8 positions matching TRBD1. Germline-derived CDR1 and CDR2 are MDHEN and SYDVKM. V lost 7 bases to trimming and J lost 4 bases; unmatched junction nucleotides: 12. This CDR3 is 15 amino acids long. CDR3 residues: CASTTSGTGSYEQYF. The CDR3 DNA reads as TGTGCCAGCACTACCTCCGGGACAGGTTCTTACGAGCAGTACTTC.